A single sample gave rise to the 2 T cell receptor beta chains below, sequenced in a study of T-cell memory formation after mild COVID-19. TCRdb re-called the 5' RACE reads through MiXCR, storing one row per CDR3 protein. Among hundreds of thousands of distinct CDR3 sequences listed, 20% to 25% were seen once. Sequencing input: PBMCs or a T cell subset sorted from them (not recorded which). The receptors originated from a man younger than 30 who had mild COVID-19 (a few samples of this study predate the infection). Cell type and time point are not known.

In nucleotides, the CDR3 is TGTGCCAGCAGCGCACCGGGGGGCGGACGCAATGAGCAGTTCTTC. Translated: CASSAPGGGRNEQFF. This chain connects TRBV9 to TRBJ2-1, with D perhaps TRBD2 (7 bases). CDR1 is SGDLS and CDR2 is YYNGEE in the germline V gene. The length of the CDR3 is 15 residues. Trimming took 3 bases from V and 6 from J, leaving 16 bases between them. The full variable domain, completed using reference TRBV9 and TRBJ2-1, is DSGVTQTPKHLITATGQRVTLRCSPRSGDLSVYWYQQSLDQGLQFLIQYYNGEERAKGNILERFSAQQFPDLHSELNLSSLELGDSALYFCASSAPGGGRNEQFFGPGTRLTVL.

The rearrangement links TRBV5-1 to TRBJ1-5; perhaps TRBD1 as D (6 bases). Trimming stripped 4 bases from V and 3 bases from J, with 17 bases between. The CDR3 extends over 16 amino acids. Germline lookup yields CDR1 SGHRS and CDR2 YFSETQ. The CDR3 is CASSPGEGGNNQPQHF. CDR3 in DNA: TGCGCCAGCAGCCCCGGGGAGGGGGGCAACAATCAGCCCCAGCATTTT.